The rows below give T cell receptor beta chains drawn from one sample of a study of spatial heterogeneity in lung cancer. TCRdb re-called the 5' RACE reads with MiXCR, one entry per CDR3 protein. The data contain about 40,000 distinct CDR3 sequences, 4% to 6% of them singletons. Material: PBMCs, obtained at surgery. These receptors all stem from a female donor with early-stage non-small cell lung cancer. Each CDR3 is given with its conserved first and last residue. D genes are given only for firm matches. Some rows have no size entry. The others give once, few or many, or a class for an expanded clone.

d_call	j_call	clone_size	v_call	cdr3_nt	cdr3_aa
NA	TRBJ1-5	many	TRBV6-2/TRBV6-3	TGTGCCAGCACCCCCGGAGTATCCGGTCAGCCCCAGCATTTT	CASTPGVSGQPQHF
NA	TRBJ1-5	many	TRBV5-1	TGCGCCAGCAGCTTAGGGGTTAGCAATCAGCCCCAGCATTTT	CASSLGVSNQPQHF
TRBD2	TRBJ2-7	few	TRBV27	TGTGCCAGCAGTTCTCTAGCGGGGGGATACGAGCAGTACTTC	CASSSLAGGYEQYF
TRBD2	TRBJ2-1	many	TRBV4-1	TGCGCCAGCAGCCACAGACTAGCACCCTACAATGAGCAGTTCTTC	CASSHRLAPYNEQFF
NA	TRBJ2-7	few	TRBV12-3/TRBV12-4	TGTGCCAGCAGTTTCTCGCTTACCTACGAGCAGTACTTC	CASSFSLTYEQYF
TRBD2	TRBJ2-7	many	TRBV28	TGTGCCAGCAGTTTCCACGGAGCGGGGGCTGCCTACGAGCAGTACTTC	CASSFHGAGAAYEQYF
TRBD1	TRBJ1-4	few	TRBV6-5	TGTGCCAGCAGTTACTCGATCCGGGGCAGGGGGCGCGAAAAACTGTTTTTT	CASSYSIRGRGREKLFF
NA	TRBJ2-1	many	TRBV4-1	TGCGCCAGCAGCCAAGATCTAGATGAGCAGTTCTTC	CASSQDLDEQFF
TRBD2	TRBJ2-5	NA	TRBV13	TGTGCCAGCAGCCGCGGGACTAGCGGGGGACCGGTTCAAGAGACCCAGTACTTC	CASSRGTSGGPVQETQYF
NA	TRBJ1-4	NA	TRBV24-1	TGTGCCACCATACAACAGGGAACTAATGAAAAACTGTTTTTT	CATIQQGTNEKLFF
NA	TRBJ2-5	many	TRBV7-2	TGTGCCAGCAGCTTAGTCTGGACGGAGACCCAGTACTTC	CASSLVWTETQYF
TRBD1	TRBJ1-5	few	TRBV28	TGTGCCAGCAGTTGGACAGGAATGTTTGGGCCCCAGCATTTT	CASSWTGMFGPQHF
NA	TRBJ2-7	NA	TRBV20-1	TGCAGTGCTAGAGGCACAGGGTACGAGCAGTACTTC	CSARGTGYEQYF
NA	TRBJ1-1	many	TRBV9	TGTGCCAGCAGCCGAGAGGGGTCCGTCCACACTGAAGCTTTCTTT	CASSREGSVHTEAFF
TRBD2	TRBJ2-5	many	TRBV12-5	TGTGCTAGTGGTCTTCGGGAGGGGAAGGAGACCCAGTACTTC	CASGLREGKETQYF
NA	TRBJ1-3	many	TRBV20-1	TGCAGTGCTAGAGATCGACCGGGAAACACCATATATTTT	CSARDRPGNTIYF
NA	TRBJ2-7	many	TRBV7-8	TGTGCCAGCAGCTTCAGGAGGGTGAACTTCGAGGAGCAGTACTTC	CASSFRRVNFEEQYF
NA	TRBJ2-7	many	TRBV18	TGTGCCAGCTCGCTCGGAGGACAGAGTACCTACGAGCAGTACTTC	CASSLGGQSTYEQYF
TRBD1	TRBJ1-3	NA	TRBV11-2	TGTGCCAGCAGCTTGGACAGGGGGCTGAGAAACACCATATATTTT	CASSLDRGLRNTIYF
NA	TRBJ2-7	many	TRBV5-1	TGCGCCAGCAGCTTGCTACCGTTCGGCGAGCAGTACTTC	CASSLLPFGEQYF
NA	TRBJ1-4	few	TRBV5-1	TGCGCCAGCAGCTGGGGTAGTGGGGCAACTAATGAAAAACTGTTTTTT	CASSWGSGATNEKLFF
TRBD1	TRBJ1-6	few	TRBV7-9	TGTGCCAGCAGCTCTATTCAGGGACAGGATAATTCACCCCTCCACTTT	CASSSIQGQDNSPLHF